A selection of T cell receptor beta chains follows, all from one sample in a study of blood T cell repertoires in COVID-19. Assay used: immunoSEQ multiplex PCR; TCRdb lists only in-frame clones, some missing. The sample comprises under 110,000 clones, approximately 80% of which are singletons, and more than 13% rests with the top ten. Sample: peripheral blood. Receptor source: a woman between 55 and 75 years old with acute or convalescent COVID-19. Both conserved end residues are trimmed from each CDR3. A D gene is named only where the DNA matches it firmly. Size tells how often a clone was seen (once, few, many) or the class of an expanded clone, and some rows leave it out.

TRBD1 TRBJ2-7 TRBV5-1 - ASSSTGEGYEQY
- TRBJ2-2 TRBV5-4 - ASSLPGATGELF
TRBD1 TRBJ1-6 TRBV18 - ASSQSPLTGGSPLH
TRBD2 TRBJ2-1 TRBV14 - ASSQEGVAGSYNEQF
- TRBJ1-5 TRBV29-1 - SVVRDQPQH
TRBD2 TRBJ2-3 TRBV4-1 - ASSQDRLAGGGTDTQY
- TRBJ1-5 TRBV6-5 - ASRGRGQGNQPQH
- TRBJ1-1 TRBV29-1 - SVEDTGRGTEAF
TRBD2 TRBJ2-7 TRBV19 - ASSKGLKVAYEQY
TRBD1 TRBJ1-3 TRBV5-6 - ASTIGTGYVMDTIY
TRBD1 TRBJ1-1 TRBV11-2 few ASSPGTGVLTEAF
TRBD1 TRBJ2-1 TRBV28 - ASGSGTGGYNEQF
- TRBJ2-3 TRBV24-1 - ATSDLVEGAQY
- TRBJ1-2 TRBV3-1/TRBV3-2 - ASSRGDVYGYT
- TRBJ2-5 TRBV19 - ASSNMRMETQY
- TRBJ2-7 TRBV13 - ASSLAGVEQY
TRBD2 TRBJ2-1 TRBV5-1 - ASSYGTSGYNEQF
TRBD1 TRBJ2-1 TRBV11-3 - ASSLGMAGGSIDEQF
- TRBJ1-5 TRBV7-2 - ASSLTGINQPQH
TRBD1 TRBJ2-1 TRBV2 - ASSSDRVDEQF
TRBD1 TRBJ1-2 TRBV19 - ASSTGQPARGYT
- TRBJ2-1 TRBV7-2 - ASSLSGGAGRGQF
- TRBJ1-5 TRBV30 - AWSVLDNNQPQH
TRBD1 TRBJ2-7 TRBV3-1/TRBV3-2 - ASSPDRARTYEQY
- TRBJ2-3 TRBV19 - ASGQQGADTQY